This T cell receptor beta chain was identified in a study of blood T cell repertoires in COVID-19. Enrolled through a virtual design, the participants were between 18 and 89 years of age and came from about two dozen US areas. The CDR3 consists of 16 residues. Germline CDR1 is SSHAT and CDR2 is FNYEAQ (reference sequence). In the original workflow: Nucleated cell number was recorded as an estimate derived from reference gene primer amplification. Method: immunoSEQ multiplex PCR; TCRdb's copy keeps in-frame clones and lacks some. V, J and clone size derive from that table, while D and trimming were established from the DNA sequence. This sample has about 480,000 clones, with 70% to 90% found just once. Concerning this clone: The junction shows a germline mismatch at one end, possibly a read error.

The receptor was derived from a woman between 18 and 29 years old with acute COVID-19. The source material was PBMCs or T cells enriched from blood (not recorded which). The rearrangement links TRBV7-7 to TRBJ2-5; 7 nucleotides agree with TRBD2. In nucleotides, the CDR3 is TGTGCTAGCAGCGCGGCCTCTAGCGGTCCCAGCAGGACCCAGTACTTC. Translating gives CASSAASSGPSRTQYF.